These 18 T cell receptor beta chains were all obtained from the same sample, sequenced in a study of T cell responses to AZD1222 COVID-19 vaccine. Sequencing used immunoSEQ multiplex PCR; TCRdb keeps in-frame clones, though not all of them. The repertoire consists of around 74,000 clones, with just over 90% occurring once and the leading ten covering about 7.1%. The sequencing used peripheral blood, collected on day 0 of MenACWY control vaccination. Receptors originate from an adult in good health.

CDR3 sequence: CASSLDLPGNEQFF. The CDR3 DNA reads as TGTGCCAGCAGCTTGGACTTACCAGGTAATGAGCAGTTCTTC. The V call is TRBV5-5, the J call TRBJ2-1, with D uncertain. The CDR3 runs to 14 residues. The germline V gene encodes CDR1 SGHKS and CDR2 YYEKEE (reference sequence). The V gene lost 0 bases and the J gene lost 7 bases, with 11 bases spanning the gap.

CDR3: CASSLAMGSSGNTIYF. CDR3 nucleotides: TGTGCCAGCAGCTTGGCAATGGGCAGCTCTGGAAACACCATATATTTT. The chain carries TRBV5-4 and TRBJ1-3; D is uncertain. CDR1 is SGHNT, CDR2 YYREEE, per germline (reference sequence). The V and J ends lost 0 bases and 0 bases respectively, with 10 bases between them. This CDR3 contains 16 residues.

The V call is TRBV28, the J call TRBJ1-5, with D unclear. Germline loops: CDR1 MDHEN, CDR2 SYDVKM. Trimming shortened V by 7 bases and J by 6 bases, and 19 bases separated the two germline ends. This CDR3 region has 15 residues. CDR3 protein: CASTARVWSFQPQHF. For the CDR3, the DNA is TGTGCCAGCACGGCAAGGGTCTGGAGTTTTCAGCCCCAGCATTTT.

This chain links TRBV28 with TRBJ1-2, with 7 bases matching TRBD1. Germline V gives CDR1 MDHEN, CDR2 SYDVKM. The J segment lost 8 bases and the V segment lost 7 bases, leaving 10 bases of the junction unmatched. This CDR3 comprises 13 residues. CDR3 nucleotides: TGTGCCAGCAATCAAGAGGGGGCGTACGGCTACACCTTC. Amino acids: CASNQEGAYGYTF.

The chain recombines TRBV28 with TRBJ2-7; D may be TRBD1 (5 bases). V lost 6 bases and J lost 1, with 10 bases in between. This CDR3 spans 13 amino acids. Germline loops: CDR1 MDHEN, CDR2 SYDVKM. The CDR3 DNA reads TGTGCCAGCAGGGGCGACAGTTCCTACGAGCAGTACTTC. This sequence encodes CASRGDSSYEQYF.

This clone was picked up one time. The chain is built from TRBV18 and TRBJ2-5; D may match TRBD1 or TRBD2 (5 bases each). V lost 3 bases to trimming and J lost 1 base, with 12 bases between them. CDR3 size: 15 residues. The germline V gene has CDR1 KGHSH and CDR2 LQKENI. CDR3 in DNA: TGTGCCAGCTCACCGCTCGGGGCGGTCCAAGAGACCCAGTACTTC. It encodes CASSPLGAVQETQYF.

The sample holds one count of this clone. The V and J genes are TRBV13 and TRBJ1-2; a weak D match, TRBD1 (5 bases). V was cut by 1 base and J by 4 bases, with 10 bases left in between. Germline V lookup: CDR1 PRHDT, CDR2 FYEKMQ (reference sequence). The CDR3 is 14 residues long. The CDR3 DNA sequence: TGTGCCAGCAGCTTAGTACAAGGGGCCTATGGCTACACCTTC. Protein: CASSLVQGAYGYTF.

CDR3: CASSRRSSGSSYNEQFF. The CDR3 nucleotides are TGTGCCAGCAGCCGCCGGTCCAGCGGTAGCTCCTACAATGAGCAGTTCTTC. The genes are TRBV7-3 and TRBJ2-1; a weak D match, TRBD2 (5 bases). V was clipped by 5 bases and J by 0 bases, with 17 bases between them. The length of the CDR3 is 17 residues. Germline V gene lookup returns CDR1 SGHTA and CDR2 FQGTGA.

Only one count was recorded for this clone. The genes are TRBV7-2 and TRBJ2-1, with a possible D match to TRBD1 (6 bases). From germline, CDR1 is SGHTA and CDR2 FQGNSA. The CDR3 contains 16 residues. Trimming took off 2 bases at V and 0 bases at J, with 11 bases between the two ends. CDR3 nucleotide sequence: TGTGCCAGCAGCTTACAGGGGCAGAGCTCCTACAATGAGCAGTTCTTC. Encoded protein: CASSLQGQSSYNEQFF.

V gene TRBV6-6 combines with J gene TRBJ2-7; tentatively, D is TRBD2 (5 bases). Trimming stripped 2 bases from V and 7 bases from J, with 12 bases between. CDR1 MNHNY and CDR2 SVGAGI come from the germline V gene (reference sequence). The CDR3 length is 13 residues. CDR3 sequence (DNA): TGTGCCAGCAGTTACGCCGGGGTCGGGGAGCAGTACTTC. Protein: CASSYAGVGEQYF.

In its sample, this clone was seen once. The chain links TRBV6-5 to TRBJ2-5; tentative D call: TRBD2 (5 bases). Germline CDR1 MNHEY, CDR2 SVGAGI. V dropped 6 bases and J dropped 5 bases, with 10 bases sitting between them. The CDR3 runs to 12 residues. CDR3 sequence (DNA): TGTGCCAGCAGGGGAGATTTGGAGACCCAGTACTTC. This gives the protein CASRGDLETQYF.

The J gene is TRBJ2-5, the V gene TRBV6-5; 9 bases map to TRBD1. CDR3 length equals 16 residues. The V segment lost 0 bases and the J segment 2 bases; nucleotides outside the gene matches: 4. Germline V gene data show CDR1 as MNHEY and CDR2 as SVGAGI. This CDR3 reads CASSYSTGGRQETQYF. The CDR3 coding sequence is TGTGCCAGCAGTTACTCGACAGGGGGACGGCAAGAGACCCAGTACTTC.

The rearrangement uses TRBV19 and TRBJ1-5; 8 nucleotides line up with TRBD1. Germline V gene data show CDR1 as LNHDA and CDR2 as SQIVND (reference sequence). The CDR3 is 13 residues long. CDR3 amino acids: CASSDRAGQPQHF. For the CDR3, the DNA is TGTGCATCCTCGGACAGGGCGGGTCAGCCCCAGCATTTT.

The chain employs TRBV6-5 and TRBJ2-2; D might be TRBD1 (6 bases). The CDR3 is made up of 14 amino acids. Trimming cost V 2 bases and J 4 bases, with 8 bases left between them. The V gene's germline CDR1 is MNHEY and CDR2 SVGAGI. CDR3 sequence reads: CASSYGTLTGELFF. CDR3 coding DNA: TGTGCCAGCAGTTACGGGACACTCACCGGGGAGCTGTTTTTT.

The chain is built from TRBV30 and TRBJ2-5; D ambiguous. The ends were cut back, 2 bases at V and 3 bases at J, with 7 bases in the middle. The CDR3 is made up of 12 amino acids. From germline, CDR1 is GTSNPN and CDR2 SVGIG (reference sequence). The chain's CDR3 is CAWSPTEETQYF. In DNA form, the CDR3 reads TGTGCCTGGAGTCCTACAGAAGAGACCCAGTACTTC.

J is TRBJ2-2 and V is TRBV10-1; D is unclear. Germline values: CDR1 WNHNN, CDR2 SYGVQD (reference sequence). The CDR3 length is 12 residues. V was shortened by 7 bases and J by 6 bases, with 9 bases between the two germline ends. CDR3 DNA: TGCGCCAGCAACCCCGGCTCCGGGGAGCTGTTTTTT. Protein sequence: CASNPGSGELFF.

This rearrangement joins TRBV2 to TRBJ1-2; D is uncertain. This CDR3 comprises 15 residues. V dropped 3 bases and J dropped 1 base, with 12 bases sitting between them. Germline lookup yields CDR1 SNHLY and CDR2 FYNNEI. The CDR3 protein is CASSEEAIHNYGYTF. The CDR3 DNA reads as TGTGCCAGCAGTGAGGAAGCAATCCATAACTATGGCTACACCTTC.

This clone was detected only once. V and J are TRBV27 and TRBJ1-1; the D gene is possibly TRBD1 (6 bases). The CDR3 consists of 13 residues. The V gene lost 0 bases and the J gene lost 11 bases, with 13 bases spanning the gap. Germline CDR1 MNHEY, CDR2 SMNVEV (reference sequence). The CDR3 coding sequence is TGTGCCAGCAGTTTATCCGGGACAAACAGGGCTTTCTTT. It encodes CASSLSGTNRAFF.